Here is one T cell receptor (beta chain) with its context. Only in-frame clones appear in the TCRdb table, and some are missing; sequencing was by immunoSEQ multiplex PCR. The sample has about 400,000 clones, 75% to 90% seen once. V dropped 1 base and J dropped 6; count of bases not matched to a gene: 5. Looked up from germline, CDR1 is MGHRA and CDR2 is YSYEKL. The CDR3 spans 15 residues. These data belong to a study of blood T cell repertoires in COVID-19. The V call is TRBV4-1, the J call TRBJ2-3, with 9 positions matching TRBD2. Sequencing was done on a sample of peripheral blood. The receptor's source is a woman younger than 45 with acute or convalescent COVID-19. CDR3: CASSQGGLASDTQYF. Written as DNA, the CDR3 is TGCGCCAGCAGCCAAGGGGGACTAGCATCTGATACGCAGTATTTT.